Below are 18 T cell receptor beta chains sequenced from a single sample in a study of Graves' ophthalmopathy and Graves' hyperthyroidism. Amplification targeted the TCR beta CDR3 regions, with RNA transcripts as the source material. RT-PCR in the first round used HTBI primers; a second-round multiplex PCR followed. A single record per CDR3 protein comes from TCRdb applying MiXCR to the multiplex PCR reads. The sample holds some 200,000 distinct CDR3 sequences, less than 30% seen once. The sample consisted of peripheral blood. The source of these receptors is a man in his fifties or sixties with Graves' ophthalmopathy.

This clonotype was seen many times. J is TRBJ1-2 and V is TRBV19; possible D gene TRBD1, 6 bases. Germline assignment: CDR1 LNHDA and CDR2 SQIVND (reference sequence). The length of the CDR3 is 19 residues. Between the trimmed V and J ends, which lost 3 bases and 4 bases, there was a span of 27 bases. The CDR3 loop is CASSMRGGSSVPAGYGYTF. CDR3 bases: TGTGCCAGTAGTATGCGGGGGGGCAGCTCGGTGCCGGCGGGCTATGGCTACACCTTC.

This clonotype was counted at least ten times. The gene calls are TRBV10-3 and TRBJ1-1; possible D gene TRBD1, 6 bases. The CDR3 totals 13 residues. Germline V gene sequence: CDR1 ENHRY, CDR2 SYGVKD. Deletions cut 9 bases from V and 1 base from J, with 12 bases between. CDR3 loop: CAIAGTPNTEAFF. DNA of the CDR3: TGTGCCATAGCCGGGACACCGAACACTGAAGCTTTCTTT.

The rearrangement uses TRBV6-5 and TRBJ2-2, with 8 nucleotides matching TRBD1. After removal of 2 bases from V and 8 bases from J, the junction contained 4 bases not matched to a gene. The CDR3 covers 14 residues. The germline V gene has CDR1 MNHEY and CDR2 SVGAGI. In nucleotides, the CDR3 is TGTGCCAGCAGTTACCGACAGGGGAAGGGGGAGCTGTTTTTT. Translation: CASSYRQGKGELFF.

The rearrangement joins TRBV9 to TRBJ1-2; D perhaps matches TRBD1 (5 bases). This CDR3 comprises 15 residues. V was shortened by 0 bases and J by 4 bases, with 13 bases between the two germline ends. Germline values: CDR1 SGDLS, CDR2 YYNGEE. The CDR3 DNA is TGTGCCAGCAGCGTAGGGTGGGGGTTTAGCTATGGCTACACCTTC. Translated: CASSVGWGFSYGYTF. The complete variable domain, with remaining parts taken from reference TRBV9 and TRBJ1-2, reads DSGVTQTPKHLITATGQRVTLRCSPRSGDLSVYWYQQSLDQGLQFLIQYYNGEERAKGNILERFSAQQFPDLHSELNLSSLELGDSALYFCASSVGWGFSYGYTFGSGTRLTVV.

Many counts were recorded for this clonotype. This chain links TRBV7-9 with TRBJ2-7; the match to TRBD2 covers 13 bases. This CDR3 is built from 20 residues. The J segment lost 0 bases and the V segment lost 5 bases, leaving 16 bases of the junction unmatched. The germline V gene encodes CDR1 SEHNR and CDR2 FQNEAQ (reference sequence). The CDR3 loop is CASSTLLAGGIFSSSYEQYF. CDR3 sequence (DNA): TGTGCCAGCAGCACACTACTAGCGGGAGGGATATTTTCGAGCTCCTACGAGCAGTACTTC. Based on the CDR3 plus reference TRBV7-9 and TRBJ2-7, the full variable domain is DTGVSQNPRHKITKRGQNVTFRCDPISEHNRLYWYRQTLGQGPEFLTYFQNEAQLEKSRLLSDRFSAERPKGSFSTLEIQRTEQGDSAMYLCASSTLLAGGIFSSSYEQYFGPGTRLTVT.

This clonotype was counted ten times or more. CDR3 in amino acids: CASSSSTGFTGELFF. The DNA for the CDR3 is TGTGCCAGCAGCTCATCCACGGGGTTCACCGGGGAGCTGTTTTTT. The chain combines TRBV7-8 with TRBJ2-2; D might be TRBD2 (5 bases). Per the germline V gene, CDR1 is SGHVS and CDR2 is FQNEAQ. V was trimmed by 4 bases and J by 4 bases, leaving 13 bases between them. The CDR3 is 15 amino acids.

This clonotype was found many times. The CDR3: CASSYSGFSGNTIYF. The CDR3 DNA reads TGTGCCAGCAGTTACTCAGGCTTCTCTGGAAACACCATATATTTT. The rearrangement uses TRBV27 and TRBJ1-3; D remains unclear. The CDR3 covers 15 residues. Germline CDR1 and CDR2: MNHEY and SMNVEV (reference sequence). V lost 4 bases and J 0 bases, leaving 10 bases between the germline ends.

There are many counts of this clonotype. This rearrangement joins TRBV4-1 to TRBJ2-7, with a possible D match to TRBD1 (5 bases). Per the germline V gene, CDR1 is MGHRA and CDR2 is YSYEKL. V shed 0 bases and J shed 0 bases, with 9 bases lying between them. This CDR3 has 15 amino acids. The CDR3 bases are TGCGCCAGCAGCCAAGAACAGGTTCGCTCCTACGAGCAGTACTTC. Translating gives CASSQEQVRSYEQYF.

This clonotype was found many times. CDR3 in amino acids: CASSLGLTRTEAFF. The CDR3 bases are TGTGCCAGCAGCCTGGGACTCACAAGGACTGAAGCTTTCTTT. This sequence joins TRBV3-1 and TRBJ1-1; D possibly corresponds to TRBD1 (5 bases). V lost 4 bases, J lost 5 bases, and 14 bases lay in between. The CDR3 spans 14 residues. In germline, CDR1 is LGHDT, CDR2 YNNKEL (reference sequence).

This clonotype was found many times. The J gene is TRBJ2-5, the V gene TRBV6-5; a possible D gene is TRBD2 (6 bases). This CDR3 spans 14 amino acids. Trimming took off 4 bases at V and 5 bases at J, with 14 bases between the two ends. The germline CDR1 and CDR2 sequences are MNHEY and SVGAGI. CDR3 region: CASSSTGVRETQYF. The CDR3 bases are TGTGCCAGCAGTTCGACGGGAGTTAGGGAGACCCAGTACTTC.

This clonotype was picked up many times. This rearrangement joins TRBV29-1 to TRBJ2-5; the match to TRBD2 covers 7 bases. Germline CDR1 is SQVTM and CDR2 is ANQGSEA. This CDR3 has 15 amino acids. V dropped 6 bases and J dropped 0; count of bases not matched to a gene: 10. In DNA, the CDR3 is TGCAGCGTCCACCTTGTCCTAGCGGACCAAGAGACCCAGTACTTC. This codes for CSVHLVLADQETQYF.

In its sample, this clonotype was seen many times. The V gene is TRBV30, the J gene TRBJ2-5, with a possible D match to TRBD1 (7 bases). The V gene lost 5 bases and the J gene lost 3 bases, with 16 bases spanning the gap. CDR1 is GTSNPN, CDR2 SVGIG, per germline (reference sequence). This CDR3 spans 14 amino acids. The DNA of the CDR3 is TGTGCCTGGGCGGGGACAGAATCCGAAGAGACCCAGTACTTC. This sequence encodes CAWAGTESEETQYF.

Ten or more counts support this clonotype. V gene TRBV14 combines with J gene TRBJ2-7, with 12 bases identical to TRBD2. Trimming removed 3 bases from V and 4 bases from J; junction bases left unmatched: 7. CDR1 SGHDN and CDR2 FVKESK come from the germline V gene. CDR3 size: 16 residues. CDR3 coding DNA: TGTGCCAGCAGCCAGGTGACTAGCGGGAGAGGATACGAGCAGTACTTC. It codes for CASSQVTSGRGYEQYF.

The chain carries TRBV27 and TRBJ1-2; D is possibly TRBD1 (5 bases). In germline, CDR1 is MNHEY, CDR2 SMNVEV (reference sequence). The CDR3 is 15 amino acids. Trimming removed 6 bases at V and 1 base at J, with 15 bases between. CDR3 sequence: CASRARGEGNYGYTF. The CDR3 DNA sequence: TGTGCCAGCAGAGCCAGAGGGGAAGGTAACTATGGCTACACCTTC.

This clonotype was seen repeatedly, ten times or more. This CDR3 reads CASSASGTMTYEQYF. For the CDR3, the DNA is TGTGCCAGCAGCGCCTCCGGGACTATGACCTACGAGCAGTACTTC. The genes are TRBV7-2 and TRBJ2-7, with 7 bases fitting TRBD2. Per the germline V gene, CDR1 is SGHTA and CDR2 is FQGNSA. V was pared by 5 bases and J by 2 bases, with 9 bases of the junction left unmatched. This CDR3 spans 15 amino acids.

The chain couples TRBV12-3 or TRBV12-4 to TRBJ2-7; 16 nucleotides align to TRBD2. This CDR3 comprises 15 residues. The V segment lost 5 bases and the J segment 5 bases; nucleotides outside the gene matches: 3. This chain's CDR3 is CASSPGTSGRDEQYF. The CDR3 DNA sequence: TGTGCCAGCAGTCCAGGGACTAGCGGGAGGGACGAGCAGTACTTC.

The chain is built from TRBV20-1 and TRBJ1-2; TRBD1 might be the D (5 bases). The germline CDR1 and CDR2 sequences are DFQATT and SNEGSKA (reference sequence). The CDR3 is 15 residues long. Trimming pared 0 bases from V and 5 bases from J, leaving 16 bases between. The CDR3 here is CSARDQGGVGYGYTF. The CDR3 nucleotides read TGCAGTGCTAGAGATCAGGGAGGGGTTGGGTATGGCTACACCTTC.

The sample holds many counts of this clonotype. This chain links TRBV19 with TRBJ2-7, with a tentative D call TRBD2 (7 bases). V was clipped by 3 bases and J by 5 bases, with 14 bases between them. This CDR3 has 14 residues. Germline V gives CDR1 LNHDA, CDR2 SQIVND (reference sequence). DNA for the CDR3: TGTGCCAGTAGTATCGGGCAGGGGAGGGACGAGCAGTACTTC. It codes for CASSIGQGRDEQYF. Together with reference TRBV19 and TRBJ2-7, the CDR3 gives the full variable domain: DGGITQSPKYLFRKEGQNVTLSCEQNLNHDAMYWYRQDPGQGLRLIYYSQIVNDFQKGDIAEGYSVSREKKESFPLTVTSAQKNPTAFYLCASSIGQGRDEQYFGPGTRLTVT.